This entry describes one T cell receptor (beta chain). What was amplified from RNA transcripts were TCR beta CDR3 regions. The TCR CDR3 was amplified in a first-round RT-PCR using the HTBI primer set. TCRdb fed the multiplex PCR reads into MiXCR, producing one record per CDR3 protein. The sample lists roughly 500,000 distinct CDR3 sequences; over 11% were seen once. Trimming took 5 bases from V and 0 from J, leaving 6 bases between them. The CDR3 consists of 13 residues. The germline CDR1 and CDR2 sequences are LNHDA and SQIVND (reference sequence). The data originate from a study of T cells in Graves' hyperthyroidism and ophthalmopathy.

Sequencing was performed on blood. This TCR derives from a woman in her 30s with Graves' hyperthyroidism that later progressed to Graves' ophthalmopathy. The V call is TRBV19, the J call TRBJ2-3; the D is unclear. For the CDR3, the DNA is TGTGCCAGTAGTGTTGACAGCACAGATACGCAGTATTTT. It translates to CASSVDSTDTQYF.